This TCR beta chain derives from a study of OX40 agonist ivuxolimab in advanced cancers. Sequencing used immunoSEQ multiplex PCR; TCRdb keeps in-frame clones, though not all of them. The sample lists more than 55,000 clones, over 70% seen once, with 5% in the top ten. The V end was cut by 5 bases, the J end by 13 bases, with 14 bases between. Looked up from germline, CDR1 is MNHEY and CDR2 is SMNVEV (reference sequence). CDR3 length: 12 amino acids. The sequencing used CD4+ or CD8+ T cells sorted from blood, collected in a trial of the OX40 agonist ivuxolimab. This clonotype was obtained from an adult with an advanced solid tumor such as melanoma, head and neck, liver or kidney cancer. This chain links TRBV27 with TRBJ2-2; D is perhaps TRBD2 (6 bases). CDR3 protein: CASSPLSGRLFF. As DNA, the CDR3 is TGTGCCAGCAGTCCACTTAGCGGTCGGCTGTTTTTT.